This T cell receptor beta chain was sequenced in a study of identical twins (dated by TCRdb to 2016 to 2017). In terms of the full investigation: TCR alpha and beta repertoires from monozygotic twins, unrelated adults of various ages and cord blood were deep-sequenced to test whether fetal clonotypes persist. Replicate twin experiments were performed at different times using different library preparation protocols to rule out contamination.

Only healthy Caucasian donors were included. Three pairs of female monozygotic twins, all aged about 18 to 30 years, made up the twin cohort. CD4+ and CD8+ T cell populations were isolated with positive isolation kits from Invitrogen. This clonotype appeared a few times. This clone's antigen is unknown. No base quality information exists; no much larger clone differs at one position. Libraries were built with 5' RACE. Sequencing was performed on an Illumina HiSeq 2000. A universal primer binding site was introduced by template switching, and a unique molecular identifier was present in the final cDNA, enabling accurate counting of TCR cDNA molecules. Specific primers in the conserved constant-segment region were used to synthesize first-strand cDNA for the TCR alpha and beta chains. To control for contamination, each cDNA library was double barcoded with a SMART-Mk sample barcode plus Illumina barcodes. TruSeq adapter sequences and Illumina sample barcodes were added in two successive PCR steps. The Illumina HiSeq platform was used with custom primers to sequence TCR alpha and beta cDNA libraries. In the source study's methods: Raw reads were processed with MiGEC to extract unique molecular identifiers, and MiXCR was used to determine CDR3 positions. For each individual, recombination models were inferred using an EM algorithm with the repgenHMM and IGoR tools. Shared clonotype analysis was performed with the tcR package in R, normalizing sharing by the product of cloneset sizes. Out-of-frame nonproductive sequences were analyzed to study raw recombination free of thymic and clonal selection effects. The public sequencing data were trimmed at Q25 with fastp and processed into clonotypes with MiXCR by TCRdb, which kept only in-frame beta chains. Identical CDR3 proteins give one entry, which carries the most common genes and DNA. TCRdb, not the original authors, processed these V and J calls. The sample profile shows around 530,000 distinct CDR3 sequences; approximately 16% of them were found once. The ten top clones hold about 0.4% of the sample.

The investigation overall reported the following: Invariant T cells such as MAIT and iNKT could partly confound zero-insertion analyses, though diverse VJ usage argued against this for most clonotypes. Compared with coincidental sharing between unrelated individuals, out-of-frame TCR alpha sequences shared between twins showed an excess of sequences with low generation probability. The excess sharing between twins in beta out-of-frame sequences was weaker because fewer shared sequences reduced the signal-to-noise ratio. Abundant cord blood beta clonotypes had fewer insertions, young adult naive repertoires showed a similar but weaker trend, and memory repertoires showed no such trend. Because the same donors could not be followed over many years, the conclusions relied on cross-sectional statistical analysis. In monozygotic twins, recombination models systematically underestimated out-of-frame TCR alpha sharing, but the models matched the sharing seen between unrelated individuals.

The CDR3, cysteine through phenylalanine, is 14 amino acids long. The entry retains the CDR3 DNA only, 42 bases that are in frame from base 1. Trimming takes 4 bases from V and 2 bases from J, and the germline ends sit 8 bases apart. The germline V gene yields SNHLY for CDR1 and FYNNEI for CDR2. These data were also filed under a second study, of yellow fever vaccine responses in identical twins. Looking at the second paper: According to the authors, the vaccine-induced T cell response in identical twins seemed to be partly convergent and partly specific to each individual. In identical twins, the study followed T cell clones that responded to the vaccine with precision.

Input material: CD4+ T cells sorted from blood. The receptor was isolated from a woman between 18 and 29 years old in good health. The chain links TRBV2 with TRBJ2-2; the D gene is unclear. The DNA sequence is given as TGTGCCAGCAGTGTGGACCACAACACCGGGGAGCTGTTTTTT. It translates to CASSVDHNTGELFF.